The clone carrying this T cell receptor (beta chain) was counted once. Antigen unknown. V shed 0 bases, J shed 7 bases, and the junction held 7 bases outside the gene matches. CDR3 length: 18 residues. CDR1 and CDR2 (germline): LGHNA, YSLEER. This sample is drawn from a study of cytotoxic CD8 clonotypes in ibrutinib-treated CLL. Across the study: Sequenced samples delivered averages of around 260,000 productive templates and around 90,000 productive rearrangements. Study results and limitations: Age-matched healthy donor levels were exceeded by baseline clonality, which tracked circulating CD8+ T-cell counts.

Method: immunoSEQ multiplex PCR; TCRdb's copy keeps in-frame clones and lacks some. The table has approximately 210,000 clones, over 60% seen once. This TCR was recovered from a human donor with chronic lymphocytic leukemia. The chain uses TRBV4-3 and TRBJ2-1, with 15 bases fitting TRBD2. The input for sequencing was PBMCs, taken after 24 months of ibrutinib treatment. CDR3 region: CASSQEPRTSGRGNEQFF. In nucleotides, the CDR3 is TGCGCCAGCAGCCAAGAGCCCCGGACTAGCGGGAGGGGTAATGAGCAGTTCTTC.